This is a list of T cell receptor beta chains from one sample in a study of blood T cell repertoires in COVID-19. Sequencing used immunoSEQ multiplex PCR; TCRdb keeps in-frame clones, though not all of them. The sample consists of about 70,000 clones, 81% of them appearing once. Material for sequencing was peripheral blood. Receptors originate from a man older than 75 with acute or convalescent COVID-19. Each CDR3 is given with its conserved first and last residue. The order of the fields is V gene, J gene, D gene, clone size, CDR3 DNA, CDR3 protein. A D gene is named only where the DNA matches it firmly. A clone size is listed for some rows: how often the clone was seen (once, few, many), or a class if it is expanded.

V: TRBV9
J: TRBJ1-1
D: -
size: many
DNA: TGTGCCAGCAGCGTAGAGCCGAACACTGAAGCTTTCTTT
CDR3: CASSVEPNTEAFF

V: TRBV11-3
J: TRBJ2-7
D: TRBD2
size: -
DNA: TGTGCCAGCAGCCTAAATAGCGGGAGCACCTACGAGCAGTACTTC
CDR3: CASSLNSGSTYEQYF

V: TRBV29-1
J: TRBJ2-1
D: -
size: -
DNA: TGCAGCGTTGACGGAGGGTTCTATGAGCAGTTCTTC
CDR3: CSVDGGFYEQFF

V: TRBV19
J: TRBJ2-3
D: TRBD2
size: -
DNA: TGTGCCAGTAGCCATTTGCGACTAGCGGGAAGCACAGATACGCAGTATTTT
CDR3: CASSHLRLAGSTDTQYF

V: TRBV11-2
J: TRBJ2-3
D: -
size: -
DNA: TGTGCCAGCAGCTTACTGGGGAGGAGCGCAGATACGCAGTATTTT
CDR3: CASSLLGRSADTQYF

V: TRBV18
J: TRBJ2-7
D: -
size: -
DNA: TGTGCCAGCTCAGTACAGGGCTACTCCTACGAGCAGTACTTC
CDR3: CASSVQGYSYEQYF

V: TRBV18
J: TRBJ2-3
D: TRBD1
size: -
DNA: TGTGCCAGCTCAAGTGGACAGGTTCGCACAGATACGCAGTATTTT
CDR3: CASSSGQVRTDTQYF

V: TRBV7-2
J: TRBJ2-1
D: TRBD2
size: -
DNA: TGTGCCAGCAGCCAACGCCCAACCGGGACTAGCAGATGGGGGGAGCAGTTCTTC
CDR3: CASSQRPTGTSRWGEQFF

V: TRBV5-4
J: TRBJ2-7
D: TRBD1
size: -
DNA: TGTGCCAGCAGCCCCTCGAGGGGGCCCGCCTACGAGCAGTACTTC
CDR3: CASSPSRGPAYEQYF

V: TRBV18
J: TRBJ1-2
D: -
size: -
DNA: TGTGCCAGCTCATTGGGGGCTGATGGCTACACCTTC
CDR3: CASSLGADGYTF

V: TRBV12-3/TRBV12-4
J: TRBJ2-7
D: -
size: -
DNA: TGTGCCAGCAGCCCCCACTACGAGCAGTACTTC
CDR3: CASSPHYEQYF

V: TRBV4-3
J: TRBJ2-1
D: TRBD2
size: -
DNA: TGCGCCAGCAGCCGGTCCCCAGCGGGGGTTTATGAGCAGTTCTTC
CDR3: CASSRSPAGVYEQFF

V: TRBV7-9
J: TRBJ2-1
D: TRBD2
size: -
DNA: TGTGCCAGCAGCGCCCTAGCGGGAGGGGGCAATGAGCAGTTCTTC
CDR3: CASSALAGGGNEQFF

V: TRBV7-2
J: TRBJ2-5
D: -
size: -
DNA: TGTGCCAGCAGTAACCGAAGGGGAGAGACCCAGTACTTC
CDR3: CASSNRRGETQYF

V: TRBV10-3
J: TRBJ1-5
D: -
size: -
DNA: TGTGCCATCAGTGAGTCTCGCTCGGTTTATAGCAATCAGCCCCAGCATTTT
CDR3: CAISESRSVYSNQPQHF

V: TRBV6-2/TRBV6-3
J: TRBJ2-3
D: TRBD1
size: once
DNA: TGTGCCAGCAGTTACCTTTATAGGACAGGGGGGCCTTATACGCAGTATTTT
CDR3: CASSYLYRTGGPYTQYF

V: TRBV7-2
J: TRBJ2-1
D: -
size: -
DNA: TGTGCCAGCAGCCCGTCACAGGGTAGGAAGTTCTTC
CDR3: CASSPSQGRKFF

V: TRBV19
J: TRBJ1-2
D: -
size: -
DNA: TGTGCCAGTAGTATAAACAGGGCGGCTGGCTACACCTTC
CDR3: CASSINRAAGYTF

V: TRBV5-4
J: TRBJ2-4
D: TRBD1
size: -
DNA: TGTGCCAGCAGCTTGGCCGAGACAGGGGGCAACATTCAGTACTTC
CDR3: CASSLAETGGNIQYF

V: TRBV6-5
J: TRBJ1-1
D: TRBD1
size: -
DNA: TGTGCCAGCAGTCAGGACAGGGTAACTGAAGCTTTCTTT
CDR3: CASSQDRVTEAFF

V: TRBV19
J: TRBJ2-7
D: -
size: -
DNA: TGTGCCAGTTCCCGTCGATCTGGGGCCTCGGACGACGAGCAGTACTTC
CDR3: CASSRRSGASDDEQYF

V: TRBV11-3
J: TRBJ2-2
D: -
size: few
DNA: TGTGCCAGCAGCTTAGTAGGGAGGACCGGGGAGCTGTTTTTT
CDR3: CASSLVGRTGELFF

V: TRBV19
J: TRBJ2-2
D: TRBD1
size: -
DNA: TGTGCCAGTAGACGGGACAGTGGCACCGGGGAGCTGTTTTTT
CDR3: CASRRDSGTGELFF

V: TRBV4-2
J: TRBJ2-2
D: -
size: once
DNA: TGTGCCAGCAGCCTCGAAGGGGGTAGTAACGGGGAGCTGTTTTTT
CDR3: CASSLEGGSNGELFF

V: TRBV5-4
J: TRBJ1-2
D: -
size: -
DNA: TGTGCCAGCAGCGATCTAAGCTATGGCTACACCTTC
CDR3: CASSDLSYGYTF

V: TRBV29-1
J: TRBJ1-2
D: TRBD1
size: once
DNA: TGCAGCGTTGAAGGGGGACAGGGGTCTAACTATGGCTACACCTTC
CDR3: CSVEGGQGSNYGYTF

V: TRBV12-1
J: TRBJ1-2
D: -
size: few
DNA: TGTGCCAGGAGCTATGGCTACACCTTC
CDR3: CARSYGYTF

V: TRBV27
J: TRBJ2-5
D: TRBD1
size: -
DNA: TGTGCCAGCAGTTGGACAGGGGGAGAGACCCAGTACTTC
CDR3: CASSWTGGETQYF

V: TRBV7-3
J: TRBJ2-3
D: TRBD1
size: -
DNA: TGTGCCAGCAGTCCCAGGGGACAGGGGGCAAGTACGCAGTATTTT
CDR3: CASSPRGQGASTQYF

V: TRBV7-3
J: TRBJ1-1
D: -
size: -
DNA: TGTGCCAGCAGCTTACGCGGGGGAACTGAAGCTTTCTTT
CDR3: CASSLRGGTEAFF

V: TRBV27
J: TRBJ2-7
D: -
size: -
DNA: TGTGCCAGCAGTTTATTTAGCGAGGACGAGCAGTACTTC
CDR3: CASSLFSEDEQYF

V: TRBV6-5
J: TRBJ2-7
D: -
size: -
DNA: TGTGCCAGCAGCGCCCCCTCGATAGCCTACGAGCAGTACTTC
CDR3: CASSAPSIAYEQYF

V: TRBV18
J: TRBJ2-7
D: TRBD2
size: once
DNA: TGTGCCAGCTCACACCCCGGGACTAGCGGGGCCTACGAGCAGTACTTC
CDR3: CASSHPGTSGAYEQYF

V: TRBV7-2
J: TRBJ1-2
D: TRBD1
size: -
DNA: TGTGCCAGCAGCCCCCTTACAGGGGTTATAAACTATGGCTACACCTTC
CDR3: CASSPLTGVINYGYTF

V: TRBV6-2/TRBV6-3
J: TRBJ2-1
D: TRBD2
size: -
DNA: TGTGCCAGCAGTTACGAGCGGGGAGTCGGTGAGCAGTTCTTC
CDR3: CASSYERGVGEQFF

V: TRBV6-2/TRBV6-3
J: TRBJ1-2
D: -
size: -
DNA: TGTGCCAGCAGTTCAGACAGCTATGGCTACACCTTC
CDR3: CASSSDSYGYTF

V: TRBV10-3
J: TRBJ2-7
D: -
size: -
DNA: TGTGCCATCAGTGAGTCGAGTAGGGCGGGCTACGAGCAGTACTTC
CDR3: CAISESSRAGYEQYF

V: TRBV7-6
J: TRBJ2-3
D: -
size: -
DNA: TGTGCCAGCAGCTTAGTCGGAGATACGCAGTATTTT
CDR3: CASSLVGDTQYF

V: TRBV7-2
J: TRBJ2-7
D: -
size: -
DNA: TGTGCCAGCAGCTTAGTGTCAGCGCCTACCTACGAGCAGTACTTC
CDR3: CASSLVSAPTYEQYF

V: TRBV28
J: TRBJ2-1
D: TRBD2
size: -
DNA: TGTGCCAGCGCGGGACTAGCGGTTTACAATGAGCAGTTCTTC
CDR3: CASAGLAVYNEQFF

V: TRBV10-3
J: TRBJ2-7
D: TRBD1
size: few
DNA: TGTGCCACAAAGACCGGGACAGCTTCCTACGAGCAGTACTTC
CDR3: CATKTGTASYEQYF

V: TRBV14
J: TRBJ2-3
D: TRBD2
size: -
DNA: TGTGCCAGCAGCCATTTCGGCGGGGGATTCACAGATACGCAGTATTTT
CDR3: CASSHFGGGFTDTQYF

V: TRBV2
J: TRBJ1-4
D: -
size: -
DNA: TGTGCCACTCGGACAGATGCCAATGAAAAACTGTTTTTT
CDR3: CATRTDANEKLFF

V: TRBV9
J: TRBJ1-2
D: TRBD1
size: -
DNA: TGTGCCAGCAGCGCAGGGAGTGGACAGGGCAACTATGGCTACACCTTC
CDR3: CASSAGSGQGNYGYTF

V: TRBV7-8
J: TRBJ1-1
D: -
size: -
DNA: TGTGCCAGCAGAAGCCAGGTGTCAGGGGACACTGAAGCTTTCTTT
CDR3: CASRSQVSGDTEAFF

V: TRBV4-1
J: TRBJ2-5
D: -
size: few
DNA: TGCGCCAGCAGCCCACCCGGAGCTTCCGGGGAGACCCAGTACTTC
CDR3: CASSPPGASGETQYF

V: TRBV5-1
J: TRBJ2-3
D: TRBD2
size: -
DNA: TGCGCCAGCAGCTTCGGTAGCGGGGGAACTAGCACAGATACGCAGTATTTT
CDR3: CASSFGSGGTSTDTQYF

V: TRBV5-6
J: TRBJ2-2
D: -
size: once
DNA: TGTGCCAGCAGCTTAGTGGGCTCATTGACCGGGGAGCTGTTTTTT
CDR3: CASSLVGSLTGELFF

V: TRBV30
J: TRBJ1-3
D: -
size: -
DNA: TGTGCCTGGAGTGTAGGCGGGCTCGGAAACACCATATATTTT
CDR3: CAWSVGGLGNTIYF

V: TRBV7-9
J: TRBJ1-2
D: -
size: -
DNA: TGTGCCAGCAGCCCCGGGAGTGGCTACACCTTC
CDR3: CASSPGSGYTF

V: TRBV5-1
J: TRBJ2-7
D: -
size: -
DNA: TGCGCCAGCAGCTTGGCCGGTCTGGCGGGTTCCTACGAGCAGTACTTC
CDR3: CASSLAGLAGSYEQYF

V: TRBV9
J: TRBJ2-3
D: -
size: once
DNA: TGTGCCAGCAGCGACCTAACATTGGCGGCGGGAACAGATACGCAGTATTTT
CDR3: CASSDLTLAAGTDTQYF

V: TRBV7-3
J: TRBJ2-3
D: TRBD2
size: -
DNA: TGTGCCAGCAGCTTAGGGACTAGCGGAATTAGCACAGATACGCAGTATTTT
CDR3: CASSLGTSGISTDTQYF

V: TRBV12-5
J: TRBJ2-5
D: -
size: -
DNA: TGTGCTAGTGCCTTGGACAGCCAGACCCAGTACTTC
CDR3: CASALDSQTQYF

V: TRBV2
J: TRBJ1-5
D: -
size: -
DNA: TGTGCCAGCAGTAGGACAGCTCTTAGCAATCAGCCCCAGCATTTT
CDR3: CASSRTALSNQPQHF